This is a list of T cell receptor beta chains from one sample in a study of blood T cell repertoires in COVID-19. The table came from immunoSEQ multiplex PCR; TCRdb's copy has only in-frame clones and leaves some out. This table holds fewer than 350,000 clones, nearly 90% found once. Sequencing was carried out using peripheral blood. All receptors derive from a man younger than 35 with active or convalescent COVID-19. Each CDR3 is given with its conserved first and last residue. The D gene is left open where the match is weak. Rows may omit the clone size; those that give it use once, few, many or a size class.

J gene | V gene | D gene | clone size | CDR3 protein | CDR3 DNA
TRBJ1-3 | TRBV11-3 | . | . | CAKRHTAPSGNTIYF | TGTGCCAAAAGACATACCGCACCCTCTGGAAACACCATATATTTT
TRBJ1-1 | TRBV6-4 | TRBD1 | . | CASSDSTGATEAFF | TGTGCCAGCAGTGACTCTACAGGGGCCACTGAAGCTTTCTTT
TRBJ2-5 | TRBV19 | . | . | CASSIGSGGSATQYF | TGTGCCAGTAGTATAGGGTCCGGAGGGTCGGCGACCCAGTACTTC
TRBJ1-2 | TRBV27 | TRBD1 | few | CASSPRTGYTGYTF | TGTGCCAGCAGTCCTCGGACAGGGTATACTGGCTACACCTTC
TRBJ1-5 | TRBV24-1 | . | . | CATSDFARPHNQPQHF | TGTGCCACCAGTGATTTTGCCAGGCCCCACAATCAGCCCCAGCATTTT
TRBJ1-5 | TRBV19 | . | . | CASSQIQNSNQPQHF | TGTGCCAGTAGCCAAATACAAAATAGCAATCAGCCCCAGCATTTT
TRBJ1-5 | TRBV7-8 | . | . | CASSLPRVGSNQPQHF | TGTGCCAGCAGCTTACCCAGGGTTGGCAGCAATCAGCCCCAGCATTTT
TRBJ1-6 | TRBV10-2 | TRBD1 | . | CASSPRGGYSPLHF | TGCGCCAGCAGTCCGAGAGGGGGCTATTCACCCCTCCACTTT
TRBJ2-3 | TRBV18 | . | . | CASSPDISTDTQYF | TGTGCCAGCTCCCCGGACATTAGCACAGATACGCAGTATTTT
TRBJ1-4 | TRBV5-5 | TRBD1 | . | CASSFGQGYEKLFF | TGTGCCAGCAGCTTCGGACAGGGTTACGAAAAACTGTTTTTT
TRBJ2-5 | TRBV15 | TRBD2 | . | CATSTGTSGEETQYF | TGTGCCACCAGCACCGGGACTAGCGGGGAAGAGACCCAGTACTTC
TRBJ2-7 | TRBV10-3 | . | once | CAISERGFEQYF | TGTGCCATCAGTGAAAGGGGGTTCGAGCAGTACTTC
TRBJ1-1 | TRBV18 | . | . | CASSLTGNAEAFF | TGTGCCAGCTCCCTCACAGGGAACGCTGAAGCTTTCTTT
TRBJ2-7 | TRBV12-5 | TRBD2 | . | CASGLASGGTSYEQYF | TGTGCTAGTGGTTTAGCGAGCGGGGGGACTTCCTACGAGCAGTACTTC
TRBJ1-4 | TRBV18 | . | . | CASSNRDNNEKLFF | TGTGCCAGCTCTAACCGGGACAATAATGAAAAACTGTTTTTT
TRBJ1-1 | TRBV6-4 | . | . | CASSAGGGRTEAFF | TGTGCCAGCAGTGCGGGGGGCGGTAGGACTGAAGCTTTCTTT
TRBJ2-3 | TRBV7-2 | TRBD1 | few | CASSIQGGSSTDTQYF | TGTGCCAGCAGCATACAAGGGGGCTCGAGCACAGATACGCAGTATTTT
TRBJ1-4 | TRBV7-9 | . | . | CASSLSDEKLFF | TGTGCCAGCAGCTTGAGTGATGAAAAACTGTTTTTT
TRBJ2-1 | TRBV14 | TRBD1 | . | CASSPRQGMDEQFF | TGTGCCAGCAGCCCACGACAGGGTATGGATGAGCAGTTCTTC
TRBJ1-2 | TRBV5-1 | TRBD1 | . | CASSLTGGNDGYTF | TGCGCCAGCAGCTTGACAGGGGGGAACGATGGCTACACCTTC
TRBJ2-5 | TRBV3-1/TRBV3-2 | TRBD2 | . | CASSQEAGGAGRQETQYF | TGTGCCAGCAGCCAAGAGGCGGGGGGAGCGGGCCGCCAAGAGACCCAGTACTTC
TRBJ2-1 | TRBV19 | TRBD2 | once | CASSIDALGLAGRSYNEQFF | TGTGCCAGTAGTATAGATGCCCTAGGGCTAGCGGGGCGTTCCTACAATGAGCAGTTCTTC
TRBJ2-7 | TRBV5-1 | . | . | CASSSTPNGHTTYEQYF | TGCGCCAGCAGCTCAACCCCCAACGGACATACCACCTACGAGCAGTACTTC
TRBJ1-1 | TRBV29-1 | TRBD1 | . | CSSSGGLTEAFF | TGCAGCTCATCAGGGGGCCTCACTGAAGCTTTCTTT
TRBJ2-7 | TRBV7-2 | . | . | CASSFLGGNEQYF | TGTGCCAGCAGCTTTCTGGGAGGCAACGAGCAGTACTTC
TRBJ1-4 | TRBV3-1/TRBV3-2 | . | . | CASSRSRDLEDEKLFF | TGTGCCAGCAGCCGGTCACGGGATCTGGAGGATGAAAAACTGTTTTTT
TRBJ2-3 | TRBV10-2 | . | . | CASSLFAGDTDTQYF | TGCGCCAGCAGTTTATTCGCAGGGGACACAGATACGCAGTATTTT
TRBJ1-3 | TRBV3-1/TRBV3-2 | TRBD1 | . | CASSQEFGTGIGNTIYF | TGTGCCAGCAGCCAAGAATTTGGGACAGGAATTGGAAACACCATATATTTT
TRBJ2-2 | TRBV5-1 | . | . | CASRQSPGHIPHAGELFF | TGCGCCAGCAGACAAAGCCCGGGACACATTCCCCACGCCGGGGAGCTGTTTTTT
TRBJ1-4 | TRBV7-9 | . | . | CASSLERGIEKLFF | TGTGCCAGCAGCTTAGAGCGGGGAATAGAAAAACTGTTTTTT
TRBJ1-5 | TRBV12-3/TRBV12-4 | . | . | CASQYVSNQPQHF | TGTGCCAGCCAGTACGTTAGCAATCAGCCCCAGCATTTT
TRBJ1-5 | TRBV7-9 | TRBD1 | . | CASSRDREWPQHF | TGTGCCAGCAGCCGGGACAGGGAGTGGCCCCAGCATTTT
TRBJ2-7 | TRBV4-3 | TRBD1 | . | CASSQEMGRGTYEQYF | TGCGCCAGCAGCCAAGAAATGGGCAGGGGGACATACGAGCAGTACTTC
TRBJ2-3 | TRBV6-5 | TRBD2 | . | CASSSTSGPDTQYF | TGTGCCAGCAGCTCGACTAGCGGTCCAGATACGCAGTATTTT
TRBJ1-2 | TRBV4-1 | . | . | CASSQVRGASYGYTF | TGCGCCAGCAGCCAAGTCCGGGGGGCTTCCTATGGCTACACCTTC
TRBJ2-7 | TRBV10-3 | . | . | CAIADLLGRNEQYF | TGTGCCATCGCCGATCTCCTGGGGAGGAACGAGCAGTACTTC
TRBJ1-6 | TRBV14 | TRBD1 | . | CASSQPRTGAPSPLHF | TGTGCCAGCAGCCAACCGCGGACAGGGGCACCATCACCCCTCCACTTT
TRBJ2-5 | TRBV19 | . | once | CASSIGQALETQYF | TGTGCCAGTAGTATAGGCCAGGCGTTGGAGACCCAGTACTTC
TRBJ1-4 | TRBV7-9 | TRBD1 | . | CASSFRDSATNEKLFF | TGTGCCAGCAGCTTTAGGGACAGCGCAACTAATGAAAAACTGTTTTTT